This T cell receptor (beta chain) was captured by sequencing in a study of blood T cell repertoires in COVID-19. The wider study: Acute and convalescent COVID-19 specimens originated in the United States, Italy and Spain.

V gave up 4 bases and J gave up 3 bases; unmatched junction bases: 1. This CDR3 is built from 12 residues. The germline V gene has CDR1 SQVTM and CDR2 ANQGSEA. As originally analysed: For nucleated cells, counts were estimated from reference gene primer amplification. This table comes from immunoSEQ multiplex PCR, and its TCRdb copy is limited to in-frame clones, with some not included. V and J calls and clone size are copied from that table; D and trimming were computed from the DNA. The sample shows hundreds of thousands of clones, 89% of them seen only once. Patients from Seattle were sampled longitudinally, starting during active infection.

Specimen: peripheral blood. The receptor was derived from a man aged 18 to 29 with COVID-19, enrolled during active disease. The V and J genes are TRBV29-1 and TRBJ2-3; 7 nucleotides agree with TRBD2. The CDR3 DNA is TGCAGCGTTGCCGGGAGGACAGATACGCAGTATTTT. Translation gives CSVAGRTDTQYF.